Listed below are T cell receptor beta chains from one sample, sequenced in a study of T cells after yellow fever vaccination. A single record per CDR3 protein comes from TCRdb applying MiXCR to the 5' RACE reads. The sample has some 300,000 distinct CDR3 sequences, roughly 8.4% seen once. This sample comprised PBMCs, obtained more than 40 days after the first yellow fever vaccination. The origin of the receptors is a man between 18 and 35 years old who received the YFV17D yellow fever vaccine. Each CDR3 is given without its conserved first and last residue.

J: TRBJ1-4; V: TRBV24-1; CDR3: ATSEPGSSEKLF
J: TRBJ2-1; V: TRBV28; CDR3: ASRTNRDRGSYEQF
J: TRBJ2-4; V: TRBV7-9; CDR3: ASSLGTARNIQY
J: TRBJ1-2; V: TRBV27; CDR3: ASSLLGGLRDGYT
J: TRBJ1-1; V: TRBV6-1; CDR3: ASCQTGWTEAF
J: TRBJ2-5; V: TRBV7-8; CDR3: ASTKPRGETQY
J: TRBJ1-5; V: TRBV4-1; CDR3: ASSQEFGANQPQH
J: TRBJ1-1; V: TRBV7-2; CDR3: ASSPSARGPEAF
J: TRBJ2-2; V: TRBV7-6; CDR3: ASTQGNTGELF
J: TRBJ2-1; V: TRBV15; CDR3: ATSRETGHGPLEQF
J: TRBJ2-7; V: TRBV7-9; CDR3: ASRPRDTSSYEQY
J: TRBJ2-3; V: TRBV20-1; CDR3: SARPSGGTDRTDTQY
J: TRBJ1-2; V: TRBV5-6; CDR3: ASSLEDRVGYGYT
J: TRBJ2-1; V: TRBV5-1; CDR3: ASSLAGGIDEQF
J: TRBJ2-3; V: TRBV7-9; CDR3: ASSSWTGPADTQY
J: TRBJ1-4; V: TRBV27; CDR3: ASCGGGPATNEKLF
J: TRBJ2-6; V: TRBV12-3/TRBV12-4; CDR3: AFSVGEYTAGANVLT
J: TRBJ2-1; V: TRBV7-2; CDR3: ASSPLFTGREEQF
J: TRBJ1-2; V: TRBV20-1; CDR3: SAGDRGRT
J: TRBJ2-1; V: TRBV4-2; CDR3: ASSQVRADSSYNEQF
J: TRBJ2-5; V: TRBV12-3/TRBV12-4; CDR3: ASSDRRRETQY
J: TRBJ1-6; V: TRBV7-2; CDR3: ASSLTATYNSPLH
J: TRBJ2-3; V: TRBV6-5; CDR3: ASRRGEKTQY
J: TRBJ2-3; V: TRBV6-5; CDR3: ASSPRGGAGTDTQY
J: TRBJ1-4; V: TRBV20-1; CDR3: SARDVAQNEKLF
J: TRBJ2-5; V: TRBV20-1; CDR3: SAVGPMVETQY
J: TRBJ1-2; V: TRBV7-2; CDR3: ASSLARDRETYGYT
J: TRBJ2-7; V: TRBV29-1; CDR3: SVHEGLNYEQY
J: TRBJ2-1; V: TRBV7-2; CDR3: ASRPGSVDGEQF
J: TRBJ1-1; V: TRBV4-3; CDR3: ASSQIRRTGQGTEAF
J: TRBJ1-4; V: TRBV28; CDR3: ASSWASVATNEKLF
J: TRBJ2-7; V: TRBV27; CDR3: ASSWSFSSYEQY
J: TRBJ1-5; V: TRBV24-1; CDR3: ATSDSDRGRNQPQH
J: TRBJ1-1; V: TRBV5-1; CDR3: ASSLNRDTTEAF
J: TRBJ1-1; V: TRBV7-5; CDR3: ISVSAGSGWALNTEAF
J: TRBJ2-3; V: TRBV5-1; CDR3: ASSLYGTGADTQY
J: TRBJ1-2; V: TRBV7-9; CDR3: ASGRTDRGRGEGYT
J: TRBJ2-6; V: TRBV7-9; CDR3: ASSKQGGGANVLT
J: TRBJ1-1; V: TRBV19; CDR3: ASIRWQGIGNTEAF
J: TRBJ2-1; V: TRBV5-1; CDR3: ASSLVGATYNEQF
J: TRBJ2-3; V: TRBV7-9; CDR3: ASSSTGTTDTQY
J: TRBJ1-5; V: TRBV6-4; CDR3: ASSPSGAGGQPQH
J: TRBJ2-3; V: TRBV5-1; CDR3: ASSSQGGSDTQY
J: TRBJ1-2; V: TRBV6-4; CDR3: ASSPDRGRGYT
J: TRBJ2-7; V: TRBV20-1; CDR3: SATLAGGPPYEQY
J: TRBJ2-1; V: TRBV12-3/TRBV12-4; CDR3: ASSLGQGIHEQF
J: TRBJ1-2; V: TRBV5-1; CDR3: ASSPDGGGGGYT
J: TRBJ2-3; V: TRBV5-1; CDR3: ASSLEAGGTDTQY
J: TRBJ2-5; V: TRBV7-3; CDR3: ASSSRGIQETQY
J: TRBJ1-2; V: TRBV6-1; CDR3: ASRVEGGDDYGYT
J: TRBJ2-1; V: TRBV5-1; CDR3: ASRMGQGNEQF
J: TRBJ2-7; V: TRBV10-3; CDR3: AIRPTGNDEQY
J: TRBJ1-3; V: TRBV6-5; CDR3: ASSYMSTGNTIY
J: TRBJ2-7; V: TRBV7-2; CDR3: ASSLPSGGPSTYEQY